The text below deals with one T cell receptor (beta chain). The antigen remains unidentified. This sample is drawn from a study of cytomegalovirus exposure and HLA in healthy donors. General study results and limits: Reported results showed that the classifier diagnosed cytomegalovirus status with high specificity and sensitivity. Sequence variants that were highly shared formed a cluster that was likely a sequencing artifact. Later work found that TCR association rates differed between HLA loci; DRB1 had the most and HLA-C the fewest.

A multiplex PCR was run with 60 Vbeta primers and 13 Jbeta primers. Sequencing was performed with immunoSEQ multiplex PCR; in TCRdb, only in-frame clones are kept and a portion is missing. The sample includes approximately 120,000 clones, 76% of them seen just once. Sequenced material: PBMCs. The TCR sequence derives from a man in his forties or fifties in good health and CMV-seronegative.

This CDR3 reads CASSLTSGAYEQYF. CDR3 nucleotide sequence: TGCGCCAGCAGCTTGACTAGCGGAGCCTACGAGCAGTACTTC. This chain connects TRBV5-1 to TRBJ2-7, with 8 bases that match TRBD2. The germline gives CDR1 SGHRS, CDR2 YFSETQ. CDR3 length: 14 residues. J was trimmed by 2 bases and V by 1 base; bases with no gene match: 2.